The sequence of this T cell receptor beta chain was determined in a study of blood T cell repertoires in COVID-19. As for the study in general: The samples span acute and convalescent COVID-19 from the United States, Italy and Spain. Sample material is recorded as cDNA or gDNA derived from T cells, B-cell-depleted T cells, or PBMCs.

Under the authors' procedure: Reference gene primers were amplified, and this amplification served to estimate nucleated cell counts. The repertoire was sequenced with immunoSEQ multiplex PCR; TCRdb's copy has only in-frame clones and lacks some. Clone size and the V and J calls come from that table; the DNA yielded D and trimming. The data contain around 53,000 clones, 70% to 80% of them singletons. Germline CDR1 reads KGHSH; CDR2 reads LQKENI. V lost 6 bases to trimming and J lost 0 bases, with 12 bases between them. The length of the CDR3 is 15 residues. This receptor was obtained from a man in his forties or fifties with active or convalescent COVID-19. This chain uses TRBV18 with TRBJ1-3; no definite D call. Sequencing used peripheral blood. Here the CDR3 DNA reads TGTGCCAGCTCGCCAACAGTTTACTCTGGAAACACCATATATTTT. Protein: CASSPTVYSGNTIYF.